These 24 T cell receptor beta chains originate from one sample sequenced in a study of Ad26.COV2.S vaccination and SARS-CoV-2 variants. Regarding treatment: about 20 received Ad26.COV2.S at low or high dose, single or two shots; 5 received placebo; per-sample allocation not given. Samples came from day 63 after the first vaccine or placebo injection. Sequencing was performed with immunoSEQ multiplex PCR; in TCRdb, only in-frame clones are kept and a portion is missing. The sample shows roughly 250,000 clones, approximately 90% of them seen only once. The material sequenced was peripheral blood, taken in a trial of Ad26.COV2.S vaccine versus placebo. These receptors were taken from a person aged 18-65 years who received the Ad26.COV2.S COVID-19 vaccine or a placebo.

The rearrangement uses TRBV5-6 and TRBJ2-5, with D perhaps TRBD1 (5 bases). Germline CDR1 is SGHDT and CDR2 is YYEEEE. This CDR3 is 13 amino acids long. The ends were cut back, 4 bases at V and 2 bases at J, with 9 bases in the middle. For the CDR3, the DNA is TGTGCCAGCAGCAAGACAGCTCAAGAGACCCAGTACTTC. This sequence encodes CASSKTAQETQYF. The complete variable domain, with remaining parts taken from reference TRBV5-6 and TRBJ2-5, reads DAGVTQSPTHLIKTRGQQVTLRCSPKSGHDTVSWYQQALGQGPQFIFQYYEEEERQRGNFPDRFSGHQFPNYSSELNVNALLLGDSALYLCASSKTAQETQYFGPGTRLLVL.

The chain links TRBV23-1 to TRBJ2-1; 7 positions match TRBD1. TRBV23-1 is an ORF for which the function is uncertain. V dropped 0 bases and J dropped 8; count of bases not matched to a gene: 7. This CDR3 is 15 amino acids long. The CDR3 region is CASSQSIRQGDEQFF. CDR3 nucleotide sequence: TGCGCCAGCAGTCAATCTATCCGACAGGGCGATGAGCAGTTCTTC.

The rearrangement uses TRBV9 and TRBJ1-3; D not certain. The CDR3 has 12 residues. The V and J ends lost 2 bases and 3 bases respectively, with 3 bases between them. Germline V gene lookup returns CDR1 SGDLS and CDR2 YYNGEE. The CDR3 sequence: CASSVNGNTIYF. CDR3 nucleotide sequence: TGTGCCAGCAGCGTGAATGGAAACACCATATATTTT.

The V and J genes are TRBV5-1 and TRBJ1-2; 9 positions agree with TRBD1. The junction had 6 bases not matched to a gene; V was cut back by 4 bases and J by 8 bases. CDR1 SGHRS and CDR2 YFSETQ come from the germline V gene. This CDR3 has 13 amino acids. The CDR3 loop reads CASSLGQGLGYTF. The CDR3, as DNA: TGCGCCAGCAGCCTGGGACAGGGCTTGGGCTACACCTTC.

The V gene is TRBV5-6, the J gene TRBJ1-2; D ambiguous. The germline V gene has CDR1 SGHDT and CDR2 YYEEEE. The V and J ends lost 2 bases and 4 bases respectively, with 12 bases between them. This CDR3 has 14 amino acids. The CDR3 nucleotides read TGTGCCAGCAGCTTCTCAGGATTGTTCTATGGCTACACCTTC. It yields the protein CASSFSGLFYGYTF.

This chain uses TRBV5-5 with TRBJ1-1, with TRBD1 identical over 10 bases. CDR1 and CDR2 (germline): SGHKS, YYEKEE (reference sequence). CDR3 length equals 13 residues. V shed 4 bases and J 10 bases; nucleotides not matched to a gene: 7. The CDR3 sequence: CASSRPTGGVAFF. The CDR3 DNA is TGTGCCAGCAGCCGCCCGACAGGGGGCGTAGCTTTCTTT.

This chain connects TRBV9 to TRBJ2-2; perhaps TRBD1 as D (6 bases). The germline V gene encodes CDR1 SGDLS and CDR2 YYNGEE. V was trimmed by 0 bases and J by 15 bases, leaving 15 bases between them. The CDR3 consists of 13 residues. The CDR3 loop is CASSVDYQGMMFF. CDR3 nucleotides: TGTGCCAGCAGCGTAGATTATCAGGGGATGATGTTTTTT. The complete variable domain, with remaining parts taken from reference TRBV9 and TRBJ2-2, reads DSGVTQTPKHLITATGQRVTLRCSPRSGDLSVYWYQQSLDQGLQFLIQYYNGEERAKGNILERFSAQQFPDLHSELNLSSLELGDSALYFCASSVDYQGMMFFGEGSRLTVL.

This chain links TRBV4-1 with TRBJ1-6; no firm D call. Trimming removed 0 bases from V and 6 bases from J, with 12 bases in between. The CDR3 length is 16 residues. CDR1 is MGHRA, CDR2 YSYEKL, per germline. The CDR3 sequence: CASSQDYLLPNSPLHF. The CDR3 bases are TGCGCCAGCAGCCAAGATTACTTGCTTCCTAATTCACCCCTCCACTTT.

The chain couples TRBV30 to TRBJ2-7; maybe TRBD2 (6 bases). Trimming took 0 bases from V and 5 from J, leaving 11 bases between them. From germline, CDR1 is GTSNPN and CDR2 SVGIG (reference sequence). The CDR3 has 13 residues. The CDR3: CAWSVTGDDEQYF. The CDR3, as DNA: TGTGCCTGGAGTGTTACGGGGGACGACGAGCAGTACTTC.

The V call is TRBV5-1, the J call TRBJ2-5; D is undetermined. The V and J ends lost 4 bases and 5 bases respectively, with 9 bases between them. This CDR3 has 12 amino acids. The germline V gene has CDR1 SGHRS and CDR2 YFSETQ. CDR3 in DNA: TGCGCCAGCAGCCCCGGATCGGAGACCCAGTACTTC. The encoded protein is CASSPGSETQYF.

The V gene is TRBV5-4, the J gene TRBJ1-2; a weak D match, TRBD1 (6 bases). Germline V gene data show CDR1 as SGHNT and CDR2 as YYREEE (reference sequence). The CDR3 is made up of 12 amino acids. The ends were cut back, 0 bases at V and 7 bases at J, with 7 bases in the middle. The CDR3 protein is CASSLARGGYTF. In DNA form, the CDR3 reads TGTGCCAGCAGCTTGGCCAGGGGTGGCTACACCTTC.

This clone was counted a single time. J is TRBJ1-2 and V is TRBV5-1; D gene unclear. V was clipped by 1 base and J by 4 bases, with 8 bases between them. The CDR3 length is 13 residues. Germline assignment: CDR1 SGHRS and CDR2 YFSETQ. Here the CDR3 reads CASSLQRSYGYTF. The CDR3, as DNA: TGCGCCAGCAGCTTGCAAAGGAGCTATGGCTACACCTTC. The variable domain in full, with the rest retrieved from reference TRBV5-1 and TRBJ1-2, is KAGVTQTPRYLIKTRGQQVTLSCSPISGHRSVSWYQQTPGQGLQFLFEYFSETQRNKGNFPGRFSGRQFSNSRSEMNVSTLELGDSALYLCASSLQRSYGYTFGSGTRLTVV.

The chain links TRBV21-1 to TRBJ2-7; the D call of TRBD2 is as the table states it, not checked on the DNA. TRBV21-1 is a documented pseudogene. This CDR3 is 15 amino acids long. The CDR3 here is CASSKEGGLNYEQYF. The DNA for the CDR3 is TGTGCTAGCAGCAAAGAGGGGGGACTAAACTACGAGCAGTACTTC.

The V gene is TRBV30, the J gene TRBJ2-1; D unresolved. V shed 1 base and J shed 1 base, with 8 bases lying between them. Germline V CDR1 and CDR2: GTSNPN, SVGIG (reference sequence). The CDR3 contains 14 residues. Here the CDR3 reads CAWSGSPSYNEQFF. The CDR3 DNA reads as TGTGCCTGGAGTGGGAGTCCATCCTACAATGAGCAGTTCTTC.

V gene TRBV29-1 combines with J gene TRBJ2-7, with D hard to call. The CDR3 consists of 12 residues. Trimming pared 4 bases from V and 2 bases from J, leaving 9 bases between. Germline lookup yields CDR1 SQVTM and CDR2 ANQGSEA. CDR3 coding DNA: TGCAGCGTTGGGCTGACGACCTACGAGCAGTACTTC. Translation gives CSVGLTTYEQYF.

The rearrangement joins TRBV19 to TRBJ1-1, with 9 positions matching TRBD1. Unmatched junction bases numbered 9, after V lost 7 bases and J lost 6 bases. In germline, CDR1 is LNHDA, CDR2 SQIVND (reference sequence). The CDR3 covers 14 residues. As DNA, the CDR3 is TGTGCCAGTACTCACAGGGGGCGAGTCCCTGAAGCTTTCTTT. Protein product: CASTHRGRVPEAFF.

CDR3 coding DNA: TGCGCCAGCAGCTGGAACTCTGGGGCCAACGTCCTGACTTTC. This codes for CASSWNSGANVLTF. The V and J genes are TRBV5-1 and TRBJ2-6; D gene unclear. In germline, CDR1 is SGHRS, CDR2 YFSETQ. The V and J ends lost 3 bases and 0 bases respectively, with 4 bases between them. The CDR3 consists of 14 residues.

The rearrangement uses TRBV2 and TRBJ1-2; 11 bases line up with TRBD1. CDR3 length: 15 residues. In germline, CDR1 is SNHLY, CDR2 FYNNEI. The V gene end was trimmed by 5 bases and the J gene end by 8 bases; junction bases not matched to a gene: 10. CDR3 sequence (DNA): TGTGCCAGCAGTCCGTTCAGGGACAGGGGGGAAGGCTACACCTTC. Translation: CASSPFRDRGEGYTF.

CDR3 amino acids: CASSSYGELFF. Written as DNA, the CDR3 is TGTGCCAGCAGCAGCTACGGGGAGCTGTTTTTT. The chain carries TRBV3-1 (or the pseudogene TRBV3-2) and TRBJ2-2; D call uncertain. Trimming removed 5 bases at V and 7 bases at J, with 5 bases between. The CDR3 is 11 residues long. The germline CDR1 and CDR2 sequences are LGHDT and YNNKEL (reference sequence).

The V gene is TRBV5-8, the J gene TRBJ2-3; TRBD2 matches 7 bases. Germline CDR1 SGHTS, CDR2 YDEGEE. CDR3 length: 15 amino acids. V was clipped by 4 bases and J by 3 bases; unmatched bases: 8. This chain's CDR3 is CASSARGGTTDTQYF. The CDR3 nucleotides are TGTGCCAGCAGCGCCCGCGGGGGAACGACAGATACGCAGTATTTT.

The V call is TRBV7-2, the J call TRBJ2-2; 8 nucleotides agree with TRBD1. Germline CDR1 is SGHTA and CDR2 is FQGNSA. The J segment lost 3 bases and the V segment lost 4 bases, leaving 4 bases of the junction unmatched. The CDR3 extends over 15 amino acids. CDR3 DNA: TGTGCCAGCAGCTCCGGACAGGGCTACACCGGGGAGCTGTTTTTT. This encodes CASSSGQGYTGELFF.

The chain has TRBV15 and TRBJ2-1; 9 bases fit TRBD2. With 1 base clipped from V and 5 bases from J, the junction kept 6 bases outside the gene matches. Germline CDR1 and CDR2: LNHNV and YYDKDF (reference sequence). The CDR3 spans 16 residues. The CDR3 here is CATSRGSAGGHNEQFF. In DNA, the CDR3 is TGTGCCACCAGCAGAGGAAGTGCGGGGGGGCACAATGAGCAGTTCTTC.

Here the CDR3 DNA reads TGTGCCAGCAGCCCTAAGGGTTCGGGGTGGGAGCAGTTCTTC. Its translation: CASSPKGSGWEQFF. This rearrangement joins TRBV7-3 to TRBJ2-1; weak D call: TRBD2 (5 bases). V was shortened by 5 bases and J by 10 bases, with 18 bases between the two germline ends. Germline V lookup: CDR1 SGHTA, CDR2 FQGTGA. The CDR3 totals 14 residues.

The V call is TRBV19, the J call TRBJ1-5, with 7 bases lining up with TRBD1. The trim removed 3 bases at V and 9 bases at J, leaving 5 bases unmatched. Germline assignment: CDR1 LNHDA and CDR2 SQIVND (reference sequence). The CDR3 consists of 13 residues. As DNA, the CDR3 is TGTGCCAGTAGTATGGAAAGGGGGCGGCCCCAGCATTTT. This sequence encodes CASSMERGRPQHF.